This is a list of T cell receptor beta chains from one sample in a study of T cell repertoires in cytomegalovirus infection. TCRdb re-called the reads with MiXCR, one entry per CDR3 protein. This sample has 290,000 or so distinct CDR3 sequences, with roughly a tenth found just once. Sequencing used PBMCs. The receptors were gathered from a human donor in good health (CMV status not recorded). Some clones in this sample may be carry-over from other donors' samples. Both conserved end residues are part of each CDR3. The D gene is left open where the match is weak. Size is stated for part of the rows, as once, few or many counts, or as a class when the clone is expanded.

>few|TRBV6-5|15|TRBJ2-1|-
CASSYSGVSYNEQFF
TGTGCCAGCAGTTACTCGGGGGTATCCTACAATGAGCAGTTCTTC
>-|TRBV14|13|TRBJ1-2|-
CASSQVPDYGYTF
TGTGCCAGCAGCCAAGTGCCCGATTATGGCTACACCTTC
>many|TRBV20-1|16|TRBJ2-3|-
CSASPRRRSGTDTQYF
TGCAGTGCTAGCCCCAGGCGGCGGTCGGGCACAGATACGCAGTATTTT
>-|TRBV3-1|13|TRBJ1-2|-
CASSQAGDYGYTF
TGTGCCAGCAGCCAAGCGGGGGACTATGGCTACACCTTC
>many|TRBV10-3|15|TRBJ1-2|TRBD1
CAISERSDRGYGYTF
TGTGCCATCAGTGAGAGGTCTGACAGGGGATATGGCTACACCTTC
>many|TRBV28|15|TRBJ1-4|-
CASSLSVGPGEKLFF
TGTGCCAGCAGTTTATCCGTGGGTCCGGGTGAAAAACTGTTTTTT
>many|TRBV4-1|15|TRBJ2-7|-
CASSQDRTEAYEQYF
TGCGCCAGCAGCCAAGATAGGACGGAAGCCTACGAGCAGTACTTC
>-|TRBV28|14|TRBJ2-1|-
CASSAGQPYNEQFF
TGTGCCAGCAGTGCGGGACAGCCCTACAATGAGCAGTTCTTC
>many|TRBV5-4|12|TRBJ1-2|-
CASSGQNYGYTF
TGTGCCAGCAGCGGCCAGAACTATGGCTACACCTTC
>many|TRBV5-5|16|TRBJ2-2|-
CASSSEGTKNTGELFF
TGTGCCAGCAGCTCCGAGGGGACAAAGAACACCGGGGAGCTGTTTTTT
>few|TRBV5-4|15|TRBJ2-3|-
CASSLGVGITDTQYF
TGTGCCAGCAGCTTGGGTGTGGGAATTACAGATACGCAGTATTTT
>many|TRBV7-9|13|TRBJ2-1|-
CASSWGWGNEQFF
TGTGCCAGCAGCTGGGGCTGGGGCAATGAGCAGTTCTTC
>many|TRBV7-8|15|TRBJ1-4|TRBD1
CASSSPGQGSQKLFF
TGTGCCAGCAGCTCTCCGGGACAGGGGTCGCAAAAACTGTTTTTT
>many|TRBV5-4|15|TRBJ1-1|TRBD1
CASIRTLGQGGEAFF
TGTGCCAGCATCCGTACTTTGGGACAGGGCGGTGAAGCTTTCTTT
>many|TRBV2|13|TRBJ2-2|TRBD1
CASRQGDTGELFF
TGTGCCAGCCGACAGGGGGACACCGGGGAGCTGTTTTTT
>few|TRBV6-6|14|TRBJ1-2|TRBD1
CASSKGQGAGGYTF
TGTGCCAGCAGTAAAGGACAGGGGGCGGGAGGCTACACCTTC
>many|TRBV6-5|20|TRBJ2-2|TRBD2
CASSYSRLAGSKTHTGELFF
TGTGCCAGCAGTTACTCGCGTCTAGCGGGCTCAAAAACTCACACCGGGGAGCTGTTTTTT
>-|TRBV18|16|TRBJ1-6|-
CASSRESGLYNSPLHF
TGTGCCAGCTCACGCGAATCAGGGCTATATAATTCACCCCTCCACTTT
>few|TRBV3-1|15|TRBJ1-2|-
CASSLTVRGNYGYTF
TGTGCCAGCAGCCTTACCGTTCGTGGTAACTATGGCTACACCTTC
>many|TRBV6-5|13|TRBJ2-5|-
CASSYTWGETQYF
TGTGCCAGCAGCTACACGTGGGGGGAGACCCAGTACTTC
>many|TRBV20-1|12|TRBJ1-5|-
CSARQSNQPQHF
TGCAGTGCTAGACAGAGCAATCAGCCCCAGCATTTT
>-|TRBV20-1|15|TRBJ1-2|-
CSARDNGDPLYGYTF
TGCAGTGCTAGAGATAATGGGGATCCCCTCTATGGCTACACCTTC
>many|TRBV24-1|14|TRBJ1-2|-
CATSDPSVGYGYTF
TGTGCCACCAGTGATCCTTCAGTAGGCTATGGCTACACCTTC
>many|TRBV2|14|TRBJ1-4|-
CASNLGSFYEKLFF
TGTGCCAGCAATTTGGGCAGCTTTTACGAAAAACTGTTTTTT
>many|TRBV2|14|TRBJ2-1|TRBD2
CASTLAGAYNEQFF
TGTGCCAGCACCCTAGCGGGGGCCTACAATGAGCAGTTCTTC
>many|TRBV7-9|15|TRBJ1-1|-
CASRGSEAGGAEAFF
TGTGCCAGCAGGGGCTCGGAGGCCGGAGGGGCTGAAGCTTTCTTT
>-|TRBV12-3/TRBV12-4|11|TRBJ2-3|-
CASSWGEAQYF
TGTGCCAGCAGTTGGGGCGAGGCGCAGTATTTT
>-|TRBV23-1|14|TRBJ1-1|-
CASSQQGLRTEAFF
TGCGCCAGCAGTCAACAGGGGCTTAGGACTGAAGCTTTCTTT
>many|TRBV7-8|16|TRBJ2-3|TRBD2
CASSSQGLAGIDTQYF
TGTGCCAGCAGCTCACAGGGACTAGCGGGGATAGATACGCAGTATTTT
>many|TRBV5-6|16|TRBJ2-2|-
CASSPEGTWNTGELFF
TGTGCCAGCAGCCCCGAGGGGACGTGGAACACCGGGGAGCTGTTTTTT
>many|TRBV24-1|15|TRBJ2-4|-
CATSDGERGKNIQYF
TGTGCCACCAGTGATGGGGAGAGGGGGAAAAACATTCAGTACTTC
>many|TRBV7-2|12|TRBJ2-7|-
CASSLEVGRPAF
TGTGCCAGCAGCTTAGAGGTGGGTCGGCCGGCATTC
>many|TRBV2|16|TRBJ2-6|-
CASTGLRTSGANVLTF
TGTGCCAGCACCGGTCTACGGACCTCTGGGGCCAACGTCCTGACTTTC
>many|TRBV6-2/TRBV6-3|15|TRBJ2-5|TRBD1
CASARPRGQQETQYF
TGTGCCAGCGCTCGGCCTCGGGGACAGCAAGAGACCCAGTACTTC
>-|TRBV20-1|14|TRBJ2-2|TRBD1
CSAQRQGASGELFF
TGCAGTGCACAAAGACAGGGGGCGTCCGGGGAGCTGTTTTTT
>many|TRBV7-2|12|TRBJ2-3|-
CASSFYGGTQYF
TGTGCCAGCAGCTTTTATGGGGGTACGCAGTATTTT
>few|TRBV11-3|15|TRBJ2-5|-
CASSARTASQETQYF
TGTGCCAGCAGTGCGAGGACAGCCAGCCAAGAGACCCAGTACTTC
>many|TRBV7-8|13|TRBJ1-1|-
CASSLVRGTEAFF
TGTGCCAGCAGCTTAGTACGGGGAACTGAAGCTTTCTTT
>-|TRBV2|17|TRBJ1-4|TRBD1
CASSQGGQGPEDEKLFF
TGTGCCAGCAGCCAAGGGGGACAGGGGCCGGAGGATGAAAAACTGTTTTTT
>many|TRBV6-5|14|TRBJ1-1|-
CASSYGSMNTEAFF
TGTGCCAGCAGTTACGGCAGCATGAACACTGAAGCTTTCTTT
>many|TRBV6-6|17|TRBJ1-1|TRBD1
CASSYYPGQASSTEAFF
TGTGCCAGCAGTTACTACCCGGGACAGGCCTCGAGCACTGAAGCTTTCTTT
>many|TRBV7-9|16|TRBJ2-1|TRBD2
CASSSSGGAVYNEQFF
TGTGCCAGCAGTAGTAGCGGGGGGGCGGTGTACAATGAGCAGTTCTTC
>many|TRBV5-1|14|TRBJ1-1|-
CASSRGGTDLEAFF
TGCGCCAGCAGCCGTGGAGGGACCGACCTTGAAGCTTTCTTT
>many|TRBV29-1|12|TRBJ1-2|-
CSAWARHYGYTF
TGCAGCGCTTGGGCGAGACACTATGGCTACACCTTC
>many|TRBV2|16|TRBJ2-1|-
CASSGGAQITYNEQFF
TGTGCCAGCAGCGGGGGAGCGCAGATAACCTACAATGAGCAGTTCTTC
>few|TRBV14|15|TRBJ2-1|-
CASSPYGARLNEQFF
TGTGCCAGCAGCCCCTACGGGGCCAGGCTCAATGAGCAGTTCTTC
>many|TRBV6-1|16|TRBJ2-3|TRBD1
CASKLTGTGATDTQYF
TGTGCCAGCAAATTGACCGGGACAGGGGCCACAGATACGCAGTATTTT
>many|TRBV7-9|15|TRBJ2-6|-
CASSSFSWGANVLTF
TGTGCCAGCAGCTCCTTTTCATGGGGGGCCAACGTCCTGACTTTC
>many|TRBV11-1|15|TRBJ1-1|-
CASASGDSWNTEAFF
TGTGCCAGCGCTAGCGGAGACAGTTGGAACACTGAAGCTTTCTTT
>many|TRBV29-1|16|TRBJ1-1|-
CSVEPQGRGGSTEAFF
TGCAGCGTTGAACCTCAGGGGCGGGGAGGATCAACTGAAGCTTTCTTT
>many|TRBV6-5|17|TRBJ2-2|-
CASRQPLYGQGTGELFF
TGTGCCAGCAGACAACCTCTTTACGGGCAGGGCACCGGGGAGCTGTTTTTT
>many|TRBV2|13|TRBJ2-1|TRBD2
CASRATSGGEQFF
TGTGCCAGCAGAGCGACTAGCGGGGGTGAGCAGTTCTTC
>few|TRBV20-1|14|TRBJ2-6|TRBD1
CSATGQAGANVLTF
TGCAGTGCAACCGGACAGGCTGGGGCCAACGTCCTGACTTTC
>-|TRBV5-1|14|TRBJ2-1|-
CASSLAGTVNEQFF
TGCGCCAGCAGCTTGGCCGGGACCGTTAATGAGCAGTTCTTC
>many|TRBV28|14|TRBJ2-1|-
CATTRAKGYNEQFF
TGTGCCACTACTCGGGCTAAAGGCTACAATGAGCAGTTCTTC
>-|TRBV29-1|11|TRBJ1-1|-
CSVKKNTEAFF
TGCAGCGTTAAAAAGAACACTGAAGCTTTCTTT
>few|TRBV6-2/TRBV6-3|12|TRBJ2-3|-
CASSFRGGTQYF
TGTGCCAGCAGTTTCCGGGGTGGTACGCAGTATTTT
>few|TRBV20-1|17|TRBJ2-1|TRBD2
CSGGLRTSGGLYNEQFF
TGCAGTGGGGGACTCCGGACTAGCGGGGGGCTATACAATGAGCAGTTCTTC
>many|TRBV14|15|TRBJ2-2|-
CASSQSRGYTGELFF
TGTGCCAGCAGCCAGTCAAGGGGGTACACCGGGGAGCTGTTTTTT
>-|TRBV24-1|14|TRBJ1-1|TRBD1
CATSDSTTGTEAFF
TGTGCCACCAGTGATTCCACGACAGGGACTGAAGCTTTCTTT